The 19 T cell receptor beta chains below come from one sample, sequenced in a study of early T cells in non-severe SARS-CoV-2 infection. TCRdb called the 5' RACE reads again in MiXCR, with one record for every CDR3 protein. The sample consists of fewer than 80,000 distinct CDR3 sequences, around 10% of them appearing once. The sample consisted of whole blood, taken at baseline. The receptors come from an adult who was a healthcare worker with PCR-confirmed SARS-CoV-2 infection or an uninfected control (not recorded which).

CDR3 loop: CASSGDREQFF. The CDR3 bases are TGTGCCAGCAGTGGAGACAGAGAGCAGTTCTTC. This rearrangement joins TRBV28 to TRBJ2-1; TRBD1 is a possible D gene (5 bases). This CDR3 is 11 amino acids long. Trimming stripped 5 bases from V and 10 bases from J, with 9 bases between. Per the germline V gene, CDR1 is MDHEN and CDR2 is SYDVKM.

The chain links TRBV20-1 to TRBJ2-1; a possible D gene is TRBD1 (7 bases). Germline-derived CDR1 and CDR2 are DFQATT and SNEGSKA (reference sequence). Deletions cut 3 bases from V and 2 bases from J, with 14 bases between. The CDR3 is 15 amino acids. CDR3 amino acids: CSASRETGTYNEQFF. In DNA, the CDR3 is TGCAGTGCTAGTCGGGAGACAGGGACCTACAATGAGCAGTTCTTC.

This clonotype has only a few counts. The gene calls are TRBV7-2 and TRBJ2-1, with TRBD1 identical over 7 bases. CDR1 is SGHTA, CDR2 FQGNSA, per germline. V trimming: 1 base; J trimming: 6 bases; junction bases outside the gene matches: 6. The CDR3 consists of 15 residues. This chain's CDR3 is CASSLDRGVRNEQFF. As DNA, the CDR3 is TGTGCCAGCAGCTTAGACAGGGGAGTTCGCAATGAGCAGTTCTTC.

This rearrangement joins TRBV29-1 to TRBJ2-4; D possibly corresponds to TRBD2 (5 bases). Trimming shortened V by 6 bases and J by 3 bases, and 24 bases separated the two germline ends. The CDR3 totals 17 residues. The V gene's germline CDR1 is SQVTM and CDR2 ANQGSEA. CDR3 amino acids: CSVPRREGFYLKNIQYF. The CDR3 bases are TGCAGCGTCCCTCGACGGGAAGGCTTCTACCTCAAAAACATTCAGTACTTC.

In its sample, this clonotype was seen many times. The chain recombines TRBV5-1 with TRBJ2-2; 8 nucleotides agree with TRBD1. Germline V gene lookup returns CDR1 SGHRS and CDR2 YFSETQ. This CDR3 comprises 15 residues. V shed 0 bases, J shed 6 bases, and the junction held 4 bases outside the gene matches. In DNA form, the CDR3 reads TGCGCCAGCAGCTTGGATCAGGGGGCGTCCGGGGAGCTGTTTTTT. Translating gives CASSLDQGASGELFF. Using reference TRBV5-1 and TRBJ2-2 for the parts outside the CDR3, the full variable domain is KAGVTQTPRYLIKTRGQQVTLSCSPISGHRSVSWYQQTPGQGLQFLFEYFSETQRNKGNFPGRFSGRQFSNSRSEMNVSTLELGDSALYLCASSLDQGASGELFFGEGSRLTVL.

The chain recombines TRBV29-1 with TRBJ2-5, with 9 positions matching TRBD1. V gave up 3 bases and J gave up 4 bases; unmatched junction bases: 0. The CDR3 loop spans 12 amino acids. The germline gives CDR1 SQVTM, CDR2 ANQGSEA. CDR3 loop: CSVETGGETQYF. For the CDR3, the DNA is TGCAGCGTTGAGACAGGGGGAGAGACCCAGTACTTC.

This clonotype has a handful of counts. J is TRBJ2-5 and V is TRBV18; D unresolved. The CDR3 has 13 amino acids. Trimming stripped 3 bases from V and 2 bases from J, with 7 bases between. Germline values: CDR1 KGHSH, CDR2 LQKENI. This chain's CDR3 is CASSPWVQETQYF. The CDR3 DNA is TGTGCCAGCTCACCCTGGGTACAAGAGACCCAGTACTTC.

This clonotype was observed a few times. The rearrangement uses TRBV28 and TRBJ2-3; 11 bases are shared with TRBD2. The J segment lost 5 bases and the V segment lost 5 bases, leaving 6 bases of the junction unmatched. The CDR3 has 15 amino acids. Per the germline V gene, CDR1 is MDHEN and CDR2 is SYDVKM. CDR3 protein: CASSLPTSGKDTQYF. CDR3 DNA: TGTGCCAGCAGTCTCCCGACTAGCGGGAAAGATACGCAGTATTTT.

This clonotype was recorded many times. The chain has TRBV12-3 or TRBV12-4 and TRBJ1-1; D uncertain. V was pared by 2 bases and J by 1 base, with 11 bases between. The CDR3 is 15 residues long. The CDR3 spells CASSLSAGRNTEAFF. The DNA for the CDR3 is TGTGCCAGCAGTTTATCGGCAGGTCGGAACACTGAAGCTTTCTTT.

The chain joins TRBV12-3 or TRBV12-4 to TRBJ1-4, with a tentative D call TRBD1 (6 bases). The CDR3 totals 14 residues. V lost 4 bases and J 4 bases, leaving 10 bases between the germline ends. The CDR3 DNA follows: TGTGCCAGCAGTTGGGGGCGTCATAATGAAAAACTGTTTTTT. Translation gives CASSWGRHNEKLFF.

This clonotype showed up just a few times. J is TRBJ2-5 and V is TRBV7-9; D remains ambiguous. CDR3 size: 11 residues. Deletions cut 8 bases from V and 3 bases from J, with 7 bases between. Germline V gene data show CDR1 as SEHNR and CDR2 as FQNEAQ (reference sequence). CDR3 loop: CASGTEETQYF. CDR3 DNA sequence: TGTGCCAGCGGTACAGAAGAGACCCAGTACTTC.

This clonotype was detected a few times. The chain is built from TRBV19 and TRBJ2-1; TRBD2 is a possible D gene (5 bases). This CDR3 is built from 13 residues. CDR1 is LNHDA and CDR2 is SQIVND in the germline V gene (reference sequence). The V gene lost 10 bases and the J gene lost 4 bases, with 14 bases spanning the gap. The CDR3 region has the DNA TGTGCCACCCGACCGGACTCATACAATGAGCAGTTCTTC. Residues: CATRPDSYNEQFF.

This chain uses TRBV4-1 with TRBJ2-3; 7 bases agree with TRBD2. The junction had 10 bases not matched to a gene; V was cut back by 3 bases and J by 7 bases. Germline V gene sequence: CDR1 MGHRA, CDR2 YSYEKL. This CDR3 is 15 amino acids long. In DNA form, the CDR3 reads TGCGCCAGCAGCCACACCTCGGGGAGGGGAAATACGCAGTATTTT. This codes for CASSHTSGRGNTQYF.

This clonotype has a handful of counts. The chain recombines TRBV4-2 with TRBJ1-4; D call uncertain. The V end was cut by 5 bases, the J end by 5 bases, with 9 bases between. From germline, CDR1 is LGHNA and CDR2 YNFKEQ. The CDR3 loop spans 13 amino acids. CDR3 DNA: TGTGCCAGCAGCGGGCAGACAAATGAAAAACTGTTTTTT. The encoded protein is CASSGQTNEKLFF.

This clonotype was counted a few times. The chain couples TRBV28 to TRBJ2-7; D is ambiguous. The germline V and J ends were trimmed by 1 base and 6 bases, with 7 bases remaining between them. In germline, CDR1 is MDHEN, CDR2 SYDVKM. The CDR3 length is 12 residues. CDR3 amino acids: CASSLFRGEQYF. CDR3 nucleotides: TGTGCCAGCAGTTTATTTAGAGGCGAGCAGTACTTC.

This clonotype occurred a few times. The chain is built from TRBV7-9 and TRBJ2-7, with a weak D call TRBD2 (5 bases). V lost 5 bases to trimming and J lost 4 bases, with 12 bases between them. The CDR3 has 13 residues. Per the germline V gene, CDR1 is SEHNR and CDR2 is FQNEAQ (reference sequence). The CDR3 bases are TGTGCCAGCAGCGCCTGGACTGTGTACGAGCAGTACTTC. It is translated as CASSAWTVYEQYF.

This chain connects TRBV7-2 to TRBJ2-3; 11 bases map to TRBD2. With 5 bases clipped from V and 4 bases from J, the junction kept 17 bases outside the gene matches. Germline CDR1 is SGHTA and CDR2 is FQGNSA. This CDR3 spans 19 amino acids. CDR3 bases: TGTGCCAGCAGCAGCCGGAGGAGTAGCGGGGGGGCCTTCCCAGATACGCAGTATTTT. Amino acid sequence: CASSSRRSSGGAFPDTQYF.

This clonotype turned up a few times. V is TRBV19 and J is TRBJ2-7; no clear D gene. Trimming removed 2 bases from V and 0 bases from J, with 11 bases in between. Germline V gives CDR1 LNHDA, CDR2 SQIVND (reference sequence). This CDR3 region has 15 residues. The DNA of the CDR3 is TGTGCCAGTAGTATAACGGCAGGATCCTCCTACGAGCAGTACTTC. It yields the protein CASSITAGSSYEQYF.

Only a few counts were recorded for this clonotype. The chain combines TRBV12-3 or TRBV12-4 with TRBJ1-1; 7 bases line up with TRBD1. The CDR3 runs 14 residues. The V segment lost 5 bases and the J segment 0 bases; nucleotides outside the gene matches: 3. CDR3 in DNA: TGTGCCAGCAGTCGACAGGGCATGAACACTGAAGCTTTCTTT. Translated: CASSRQGMNTEAFF.